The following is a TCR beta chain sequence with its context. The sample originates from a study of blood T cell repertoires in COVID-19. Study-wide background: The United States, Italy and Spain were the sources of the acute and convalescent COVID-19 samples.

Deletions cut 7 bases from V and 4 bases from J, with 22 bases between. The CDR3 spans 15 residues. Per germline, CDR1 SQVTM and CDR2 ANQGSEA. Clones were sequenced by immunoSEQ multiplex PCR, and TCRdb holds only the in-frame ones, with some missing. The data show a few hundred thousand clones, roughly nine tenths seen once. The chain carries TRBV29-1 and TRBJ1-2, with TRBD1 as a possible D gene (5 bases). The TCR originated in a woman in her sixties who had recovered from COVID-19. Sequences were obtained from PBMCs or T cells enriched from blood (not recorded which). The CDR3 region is CSAKTAFQGTYGYTF. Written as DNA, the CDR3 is TGCAGCGCCAAAACGGCTTTCCAGGGTACCTATGGCTACACCTTC.